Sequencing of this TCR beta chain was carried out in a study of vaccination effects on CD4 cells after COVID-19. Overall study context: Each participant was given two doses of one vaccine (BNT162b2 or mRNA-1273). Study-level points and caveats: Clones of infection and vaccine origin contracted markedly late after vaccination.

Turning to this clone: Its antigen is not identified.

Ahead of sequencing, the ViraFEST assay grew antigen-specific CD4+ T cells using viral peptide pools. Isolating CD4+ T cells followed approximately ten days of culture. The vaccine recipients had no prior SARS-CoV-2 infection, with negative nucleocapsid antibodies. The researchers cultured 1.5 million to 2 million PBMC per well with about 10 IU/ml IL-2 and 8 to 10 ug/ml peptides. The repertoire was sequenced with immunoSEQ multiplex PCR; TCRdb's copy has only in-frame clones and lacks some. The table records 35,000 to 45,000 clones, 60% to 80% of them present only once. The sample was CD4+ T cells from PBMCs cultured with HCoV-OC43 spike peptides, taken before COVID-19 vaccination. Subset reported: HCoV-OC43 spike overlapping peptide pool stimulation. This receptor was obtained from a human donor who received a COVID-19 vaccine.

CDR3 in DNA: TGTGCCAGCAGCTTGGCCTGGAAAGCCGGGATCGGGGAGCTGTTTTTT. Translating it yields CASSLAWKAGIGELFF. The V and J genes are TRBV5-5 and TRBJ2-2; D perhaps matches TRBD2 (5 bases). The V and J ends lost 0 bases and 7 bases respectively, with 16 bases between them. The CDR3 length is 16 residues. The V gene's germline CDR1 is SGHKS and CDR2 YYEKEE (reference sequence).